This T cell receptor beta chain stems from a study of identical twins. The study, taken as a whole, reports: Twins shared out-of-frame alpha sequences with excess low generation probability. Weaker excess twin sharing was observed in beta out-of-frame sequences.

Germline assignment: CDR1 SGHTA and CDR2 FQGTGA. V shed 5 bases and J shed 6 bases, with 12 bases lying between them. There are 13 residues in the CDR3. Only a few counts were recorded for this clonotype. Its antigen is unknown. Each CDR3 protein gets one entry after TCRdb re-called the 5' RACE reads with MiXCR. The table includes roughly 250,000 distinct CDR3 sequences, around 6.6% detected once. The data were also submitted as part of a second study, on yellow fever vaccine responses in identical twins.

V gene TRBV7-3 combines with J gene TRBJ2-3; D is undetermined. Sequences were obtained from memory (CD45RO+) T cells sorted from blood. The receptor was isolated from a young woman in good health. The CDR3 sequence: CASSRYREDTQYF. The DNA of the CDR3 is TGTGCCAGCAGCCGATATAGAGAGGATACGCAGTATTTT.